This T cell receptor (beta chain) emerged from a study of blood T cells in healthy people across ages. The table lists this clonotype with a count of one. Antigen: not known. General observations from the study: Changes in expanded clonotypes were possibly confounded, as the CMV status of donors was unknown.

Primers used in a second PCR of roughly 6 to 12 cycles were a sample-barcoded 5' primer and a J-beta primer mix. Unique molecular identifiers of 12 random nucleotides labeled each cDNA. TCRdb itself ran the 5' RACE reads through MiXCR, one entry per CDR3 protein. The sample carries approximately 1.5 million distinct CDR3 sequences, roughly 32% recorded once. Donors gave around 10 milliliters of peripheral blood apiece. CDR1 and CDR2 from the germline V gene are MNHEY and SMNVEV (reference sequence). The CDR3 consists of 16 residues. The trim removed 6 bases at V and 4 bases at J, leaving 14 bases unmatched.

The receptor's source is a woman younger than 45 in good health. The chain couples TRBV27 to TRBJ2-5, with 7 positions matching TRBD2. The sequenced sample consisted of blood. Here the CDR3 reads CASSTLGGAGAETQYF. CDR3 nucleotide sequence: TGTGCCAGCAGCACCCTGGGAGGGGCAGGAGCAGAGACCCAGTACTTC.